A selection of T cell receptor beta chains follows, all from one sample in a study of cytomegalovirus exposure and HLA in healthy donors. Method: immunoSEQ multiplex PCR; TCRdb's copy keeps in-frame clones and lacks some. The top ten clones hold roughly 1.6% of a sample with some 72,000 clones, 90% to 96% of them seen once. The sequenced sample was PBMCs. These receptors were collected from a man aged 18 to 30 in good health and CMV-seropositive. Each CDR3 is given with its conserved first and last residue. The order of the fields is V gene, J gene, clone size, CDR3 protein. Only some rows state a clone size, as once, few, many or a class for expanded clones.

TRBV30	TRBJ1-3	once	CAWSVSLRLKFSGNTIYF
TRBV6-5	TRBJ1-5	.	CASSLTDRSNQPQHF
TRBV7-6	TRBJ2-1	.	CASSLLVARENNEQFF
TRBV7-9	TRBJ2-3	.	CASSLAEPTDTQYF
TRBV27	TRBJ2-7	.	CASSIKAVSYEQYF
TRBV21-1	TRBJ1-1	.	CASSGEGTPGGTEAFF
TRBV27	TRBJ1-3	.	CASRRSSGNTIYF
TRBV7-2	TRBJ2-7	.	CASSFSGESYEQYF
TRBV15	TRBJ1-2	few	CATSREVMWQGHGYTF
TRBV29-1	TRBJ2-1	.	CSVELGRVGWNEQFF
TRBV30	TRBJ2-2	.	CAWSVPGGRDGELFF
TRBV11-1	TRBJ2-7	.	CASSQTGGEQYF
TRBV4-1	TRBJ1-1	once	CASSQEIRGRTEAFF
TRBV30	TRBJ1-1	.	CAWSQDRLNTEAFF
TRBV9	TRBJ2-7	once	CASSQPDSYEQYF
TRBV4-1	TRBJ2-7	.	CASSQEWPNYEQYF
TRBV15	TRBJ2-2	.	CATSRDTLAGVSTGELFF
TRBV5-8	TRBJ2-2	.	CASSFGTGVRTGELFF
TRBV21-1	TRBJ1-4	.	CASSKGAGGNEKLFF
TRBV19	TRBJ2-2	.	CASSQTGVPGGELFF
TRBV6-6	TRBJ1-2	.	CASSYQGQVAYTF
TRBV15	TRBJ2-1	.	CATSRDLAGGNEQFF
TRBV18	TRBJ2-5	.	CASSPSETQYF